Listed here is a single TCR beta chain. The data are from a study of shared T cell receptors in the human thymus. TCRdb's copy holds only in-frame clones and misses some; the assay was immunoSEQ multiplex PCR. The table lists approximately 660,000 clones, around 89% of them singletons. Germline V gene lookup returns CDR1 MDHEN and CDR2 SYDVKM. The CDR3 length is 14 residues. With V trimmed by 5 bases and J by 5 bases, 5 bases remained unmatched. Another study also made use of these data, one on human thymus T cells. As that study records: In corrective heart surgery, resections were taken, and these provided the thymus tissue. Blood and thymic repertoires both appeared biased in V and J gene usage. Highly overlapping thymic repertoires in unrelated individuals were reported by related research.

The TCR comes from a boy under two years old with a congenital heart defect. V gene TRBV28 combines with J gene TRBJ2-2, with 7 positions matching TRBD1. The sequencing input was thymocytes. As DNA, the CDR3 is TGTGCCAGCAGTCCTACGACAGGGACCGGGGAGCTGTTTTTT. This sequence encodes CASSPTTGTGELFF.